These 5 T cell receptor beta chains were sequenced from one sample in a study of regulatory T cells in long-lasting Graves disease. The time point here: persistent/refractory GD, antithyroid drugs over 5 years with positive TRAb. The TCR library was made from RNA that had been extracted from PBMCs in TRIzol. Arm-PCR of CDR3 regions and iRepertoire HTBI primers were used to build TCR beta libraries. MiXCR was run by TCRdb on the multiplex PCR reads, yielding one entry per CDR3 protein. The sample holds approximately 690,000 distinct CDR3 sequences, around 32% seen once. The sequencing here drew on peripheral blood mononuclear cells (PBMCs), taken when the disease was refractory, from a patient treated with antithyroid drugs. All receptors derive from a female donor with Graves disease.

V usage is TRBV11-2 and J usage is TRBJ1-2; the D gene is possibly TRBD1 (6 bases). Germline V gene data show CDR1 as SGHAT and CDR2 as FQNNGV. The germline V and J ends were trimmed by 1 base and 3 bases, with 12 bases remaining between them. This CDR3 has 15 amino acids. CDR3 region: CASSLGLGADYGYTF. In DNA, the CDR3 is TGTGCCAGCAGCTTAGGATTGGGGGCGGACTATGGCTACACCTTC.

The V gene is TRBV15, the J gene TRBJ2-7; TRBD1 aligns across 8 bases. The CDR3 sequence is 14 residues long. Unmatched junction bases numbered 0, after V lost 0 bases and J lost 2 bases. In germline, CDR1 is LNHNV, CDR2 YYDKDF (reference sequence). CDR3 DNA: TGTGCCACCAGCAGAGAGGACAGGGCCTACGAGCAGTACTTC. It codes for CATSREDRAYEQYF. Full variable domain (missing parts from reference TRBV15 and TRBJ2-7): DAMVIQNPRYQVTQFGKPVTLSCSQTLNHNVMYWYQQKSSQAPKLLFHYYDKDFNNEADTPDNFQSRRPNTSFCFLDIRSPGLGDTAMYLCATSREDRAYEQYFGPGTRLTVT.

The chain joins TRBV29-1 to TRBJ1-1, with D unresolved. Germline V gene lookup returns CDR1 SQVTM and CDR2 ANQGSEA. Trimming left V 6 bases short and J 0 bases short, with 17 bases between. This CDR3 is 15 amino acids long. The CDR3, as DNA: TGCAGCGTGGATGGTGAGGTCCTTATGAACACTGAAGCTTTCTTT. This gives the protein CSVDGEVLMNTEAFF.

This clonotype was picked up many times. The chain recombines TRBV24-1 with TRBJ1-5; a possible D gene is TRBD1 (5 bases). The V end was cut by 4 bases, the J end by 4 bases, with 10 bases between. The CDR3 is made up of 14 amino acids. Per germline, CDR1 KGHDR and CDR2 SFDVKD. This chain's CDR3 is CATSDYDSNQPQHF. The DNA of the CDR3 is TGTGCCACCAGTGACTACGACAGTAATCAGCCCCAGCATTTT.

This clonotype was picked up many times. V gene TRBV3-1 combines with J gene TRBJ1-6; D gene unclear. This CDR3 region has 13 residues. In germline, CDR1 is LGHDT, CDR2 YNNKEL (reference sequence). The V gene lost 1 base and the J gene lost 8 bases, with 6 bases spanning the gap. Here the CDR3 DNA reads TGTGCCAGCAGCCAAGGTGGCGATTCACCCCTCCACTTT. Its translation: CASSQGGDSPLHF.